This T cell receptor (beta chain) was sequenced for a study of beta chain features in type 1 diabetes. Study results and caveats: Researchers report that Type 1 diabetes patients had moderately but significantly shorter TCRB CDR3s across all four CD4+ subsets.

Only a few counts were recorded for this clone. Its antigen is as yet unknown. Other DNA sequences in the same sample also yield this CDR3. Reverse transcription of all isolated RNA meant that expressed TCRB transcripts were sequenced. Some clones are missing from TCRdb's copy, which holds only in-frame ones; the method was immunoSEQ multiplex PCR. The sample has 250,000 to 300,000 clones, less than 30% seen once; the top ten hold 0.012%. Sorted populations all exceeded 95% purity. The receptor was derived from a woman aged 30 to 39 with type 1 diabetes. The specimen was naive CD4+ T cells from blood.

The CDR3 loop reads CAWSASYEQYF. The CDR3 region has the DNA TGTGCCTGGAGTGCGAGTTACGAGCAGTACTTC. The V and J genes are TRBV30 and TRBJ2-7; no clear D. Germline V gene sequence: CDR1 GTSNPN, CDR2 SVGIG (reference sequence). The CDR3 covers 11 residues. Trimming pared 1 base from V and 4 bases from J, leaving 5 bases between.